The 21 T cell receptor beta chains presented below share a single source sample, sequenced in a study of T cell responses to AZD1222 COVID-19 vaccine. Assay used: immunoSEQ multiplex PCR; TCRdb lists only in-frame clones, some missing. The sample consists of about 62,000 clones, 80% to 90% of them appearing once. The sample in question was peripheral blood, obtained on day 0 of AZD1222 vaccination. All receptors derive from an adult in good health.

This clone was detected only a few times. The gene calls are TRBV18 and TRBJ1-3; D gene uncertain. This CDR3 contains 14 residues. The V end lost 0 bases, the J end lost 4 bases, and 7 bases lay between the germline ends. Germline CDR1 and CDR2: KGHSH and LQKENI. Here the CDR3 DNA reads TGTGCCAGCTCACCACCCAGCCTAGGAAACACCATATATTTT. Protein product: CASSPPSLGNTIYF. The whole variable domain, filled in from reference TRBV18 and TRBJ1-3, reads NAGVMQNPRHLVRRRGQEARLRCSPMKGHSHVYWYRQLPEEGLKFMVYLQKENIIDESGMPKERFSAEFPKEGPSILRIQQVVRGDSAAYFCASSPPSLGNTIYFGEGSWLTVV.

The rearrangement uses TRBV6-2 or TRBV6-3 and TRBJ2-7; 10 nucleotides match TRBD1. Germline CDR1 and CDR2: MNHEY and SVGEGT. Unmatched junction bases numbered 6, after V lost 7 bases and J lost 0 bases. The CDR3 has 15 residues. The chain's CDR3 is CASTPGTGASYEQYF. The CDR3 DNA sequence: TGTGCCAGCACCCCCGGGACAGGGGCCTCCTACGAGCAGTACTTC.

The V and J genes are TRBV6-5 and TRBJ1-5; D unclear. CDR3 length equals 13 residues. CDR1 is MNHEY, CDR2 SVGAGI, per germline. The ends were cut back, 6 bases at V and 4 bases at J, with 10 bases in the middle. CDR3 sequence reads: CASRPGSNQPQHF. The CDR3 nucleotides are TGTGCCAGCAGACCGGGATCTAATCAGCCCCAGCATTTT.

J is TRBJ1-2 and V is TRBV12-3 or TRBV12-4, with D maybe TRBD1 (5 bases). Trimming removed 1 base at V and 14 bases at J, with 11 bases between. This CDR3 comprises 11 residues. The chain's CDR3 is CASSLGGLATF. CDR3 coding DNA: TGTGCCAGCAGTTTAGGGGGACTTGCGACCTTC.

CDR3 loop: CASDELGYEQYF. DNA for the CDR3: TGTGCCAGCGATGAACTCGGGTACGAGCAGTACTTC. This rearrangement joins TRBV2 to TRBJ2-7; D unresolved. Germline CDR1 is SNHLY and CDR2 is FYNNEI. The CDR3 is made up of 12 amino acids. V was pared by 8 bases and J by 4 bases, with 12 bases between.

The rearrangement uses TRBV18 and TRBJ1-6; the match to TRBD1 covers 9 bases. The CDR3 covers 17 residues. V dropped 2 bases and J dropped 6; count of bases not matched to a gene: 8. Germline V gene lookup returns CDR1 KGHSH and CDR2 LQKENI. The CDR3 DNA reads TGTGCCAGCTCACCATTTCAACAGGGGGCAGGTAATTCACCCCTCCACTTT. Protein sequence: CASSPFQQGAGNSPLHF. Looking up the rest from reference TRBV18 and TRBJ1-6 gives the full variable domain: NAGVMQNPRHLVRRRGQEARLRCSPMKGHSHVYWYRQLPEEGLKFMVYLQKENIIDESGMPKERFSAEFPKEGPSILRIQQVVRGDSAAYFCASSPFQQGAGNSPLHFGNGTRLTVT.

This sequence joins TRBV5-1 and TRBJ1-1, with unresolved D. The CDR3 consists of 13 residues. The ends were cut back, 1 base at V and 1 base at J, with 5 bases in the middle. Germline V CDR1 and CDR2: SGHRS, YFSETQ. The CDR3 sequence: CASSLWGNTEAFF. The CDR3 DNA is TGCGCCAGCAGCTTGTGGGGGAACACTGAAGCTTTCTTT.

The chain carries TRBV6-2 or TRBV6-3 and TRBJ1-1; 7 nucleotides align to TRBD1. The CDR3 is made up of 14 amino acids. The V segment lost 5 bases and the J segment 6 bases; nucleotides outside the gene matches: 9. Germline assignment: CDR1 MNHEY and CDR2 SVGEGT. The CDR3 is CASSRDSARPEAFF. CDR3 nucleotide sequence: TGTGCCAGCAGTCGGGACAGTGCCCGTCCTGAAGCTTTCTTT.

The rearrangement uses TRBV2 and TRBJ1-3; D not certain. The CDR3 consists of 14 residues. Germline V lookup: CDR1 SNHLY, CDR2 FYNNEI. V was shortened by 2 bases and J by 1 base, with 6 bases between the two germline ends. This CDR3 is CASSERRSGNTIYF. CDR3 coding DNA: TGTGCCAGCAGTGAACGGAGATCTGGAAACACCATATATTTT.

The chain links TRBV6-5 to TRBJ1-2, with 10 bases that match TRBD1. This CDR3 has 16 amino acids. Unmatched junction bases numbered 7, after V lost 0 bases and J lost 6 bases. Germline CDR1 MNHEY, CDR2 SVGAGI. CDR3 DNA: TGTGCCAGCAGTTACTCGGCCGGGACAGGGGATAATGGCTACACCTTC. It specifies CASSYSAGTGDNGYTF.

The chain couples TRBV18 to TRBJ2-7, with D possibly matching TRBD2 (6 bases). Trimming took off 3 bases at V and 4 bases at J, with 10 bases between the two ends. Germline assignment: CDR1 KGHSH and CDR2 LQKENI. The CDR3 covers 13 residues. CDR3 sequence reads: CASSPFGGYEQYF. The CDR3, as DNA: TGTGCCAGCTCACCCTTCGGGGGTTACGAGCAGTACTTC.

This clone was detected once. The V call is TRBV5-4, the J call TRBJ2-3; 8 nucleotides align to TRBD2. J was trimmed by 7 bases and V by 4 bases; bases with no gene match: 17. Germline CDR1 SGHNT, CDR2 YYREEE (reference sequence). The CDR3 loop spans 17 amino acids. The CDR3 loop is CASSASWRGASGNTQYF. The CDR3 nucleotides read TGTGCCAGCAGCGCCTCCTGGCGGGGGGCCTCCGGGAATACGCAGTATTTT.

J is TRBJ2-7 and V is TRBV6-5, with TRBD2 matching 9 bases. V lost 0 bases to trimming and J lost 3 bases; unmatched junction nucleotides: 3. This CDR3 is built from 15 residues. CDR1 and CDR2 from the germline V gene are MNHEY and SVGAGI. The CDR3 bases are TGTGCCAGCAGTTACTCATCTAGCGGGAACTACGAGCAGTACTTC. Translating it yields CASSYSSSGNYEQYF.

J is TRBJ1-5 and V is TRBV6-6; a possible D gene is TRBD1 (6 bases). V lost 6 bases, J lost 2 bases, and 26 bases lay in between. CDR3 size: 19 residues. Germline lookup yields CDR1 MNHNY and CDR2 SVGAGI (reference sequence). The CDR3 region is CASSLQGRGSIRGNQPQHF. CDR3 in DNA: TGTGCCAGCAGCTTACAGGGCAGGGGATCGATTCGAGGCAATCAGCCCCAGCATTTT.

The chain recombines TRBV5-1 with TRBJ1-1; TRBD1 matches at 9 bases. The germline CDR1 and CDR2 sequences are SGHRS and YFSETQ. V was clipped by 0 bases and J by 6 bases; unmatched bases: 12. The CDR3 is 17 residues long. The CDR3 protein is CASSLGGTGPAWAEAFF. In DNA, the CDR3 is TGCGCCAGCAGCTTGGGAGGGACAGGGCCTGCGTGGGCTGAAGCTTTCTTT.

The chain carries TRBV7-7 and TRBJ2-5; 7 nucleotides align to TRBD2. The CDR3 length is 13 residues. The V segment lost 4 bases and the J segment 5 bases; nucleotides outside the gene matches: 4. The germline CDR1 and CDR2 sequences are SSHAT and FNYEAQ (reference sequence). The CDR3 DNA is TGTGCCAGCAGCTCAAGCGGGGTGGAGACCCAGTACTTC. The encoded protein is CASSSSGVETQYF.

The J gene is TRBJ1-1, the V gene TRBV3-1 (or the pseudogene TRBV3-2); D is ambiguous. V lost 3 bases to trimming and J lost 11 bases, with 16 bases between them. The CDR3 runs 13 residues. CDR1 is LGHDT, CDR2 YNNKEL, per germline (reference sequence). This CDR3 is CASSHLGSRGAFF. CDR3 in DNA: TGTGCCAGCAGCCACCTGGGCAGCCGAGGGGCTTTCTTT.

The CDR3 here is CASSSGGHEQYF. In DNA form, the CDR3 reads TGTGCCAGCAGTTCCGGGGGCCACGAGCAGTACTTC. The genes are TRBV6-5 and TRBJ2-7; D tentatively reads TRBD1 or TRBD2 (6 bases each). CDR3 length equals 12 residues. Per germline, CDR1 MNHEY and CDR2 SVGAGI. Between the trimmed V and J ends, which lost 4 bases and 5 bases, there was a span of 9 bases.

The chain joins TRBV7-2 to TRBJ2-5, with 16 bases matching TRBD2. This CDR3 contains 17 residues. J gave up 7 bases and V 4 bases, and 9 bases lay outside the gene matches. Germline CDR1 reads SGHTA; CDR2 reads FQGNSA. The CDR3 region is CASSSQGLAGGAGTQYF. CDR3 nucleotides: TGTGCCAGCAGCTCCCAGGGACTAGCGGGGGGGGCTGGGACCCAGTACTTC. Combining the CDR3 with reference TRBV7-2 and TRBJ2-5 gives the whole variable domain GAGVSQSPSNKVTEKGKDVELRCDPISGHTALYWYRQSLGQGLEFLIYFQGNSAPDKSGLPSDRFSAERTGGSVSTLTIQRTQQEDSAVYLCASSSQGLAGGAGTQYFGPGTRLLVL.

The chain combines TRBV3-1 (or the pseudogene TRBV3-2) with TRBJ2-5; 7 bases are shared with TRBD1. The junction had 17 bases not matched to a gene; V was cut back by 5 bases and J by 5 bases. Germline CDR1 is LGHDT and CDR2 is YNNKEL (reference sequence). The CDR3 runs 17 residues. The CDR3 reads CASSTQGWGRVGETQYF. The CDR3 DNA reads as TGTGCCAGCAGCACACAGGGGTGGGGCAGGGTAGGCGAGACCCAGTACTTC.

This clone was counted once. The rearrangement uses TRBV30 and TRBJ1-2; 8 positions agree with TRBD1. CDR1 is GTSNPN, CDR2 SVGIG, per germline (reference sequence). The CDR3 is 14 residues long. Trimming at V came to 2 bases and at J to 6 bases, leaving 8 bases not matched to a gene. The CDR3 loop reads CAWSSQGAFHGYTF. The CDR3 region has the DNA TGTGCCTGGAGTTCGCAGGGGGCTTTCCATGGCTACACCTTC. The full variable domain, with the rest looked up from reference TRBV30 and TRBJ1-2, is SQTIHQWPATLVQPVGSPLSLECTVEGTSNPNLYWYRQAAGRGLQLLFYSVGIGQISSEVPQNLSASRPQDRQFILSSKKLLLSDSGFYLCAWSSQGAFHGYTFGSGTRLTVV.